The entry below describes one T cell receptor (beta chain). V was clipped by 4 bases and J by 2 bases; unmatched bases: 2. CDR1 and CDR2 (germline): SGHRS, YFSETQ. The CDR3 length is 14 residues. The data belong to a study of blood T cell repertoires in COVID-19. Study information: Samples taken during acute and convalescent COVID-19 were collected in the United States, Italy and Spain.

Original methodology: Reference gene primer amplification gave nucleated cell count estimates. Profiled with immunoSEQ multiplex PCR; TCRdb holds only in-frame clones, not every one. V, J and clone size were drawn from that table, and D and trimming were deduced from the DNA. Seen here are 200,000 or so clones, roughly 84% observed once, and the top ten hold about 6.6%. V is TRBV5-1 and J is TRBJ2-7; the match to TRBD1 covers 11 bases. This TCR came from a woman aged 40 to 50 who had recovered from COVID-19. Sequencing was done on a sample of peripheral blood. DNA for the CDR3: TGCGCCAGCAGCGGGGGACAGGGGGCCTACGAGCAGTACTTC. Its translation: CASSGGQGAYEQYF. Based on the CDR3 plus reference TRBV5-1 and TRBJ2-7, the full variable domain is KAGVTQTPRYLIKTRGQQVTLSCSPISGHRSVSWYQQTPGQGLQFLFEYFSETQRNKGNFPGRFSGRQFSNSRSEMNVSTLELGDSALYLCASSGGQGAYEQYFGPGTRLTVT.